The clone carrying this T cell receptor beta chain was counted a few times. Its specificity is unknown. Deletions cut 6 bases from V and 4 bases from J, with 6 bases between. Germline V gene lookup returns CDR1 LNHDA and CDR2 SQIVND (reference sequence). The CDR3 is 12 residues long. This sample was taken from a study of early T cells in non-severe SARS-CoV-2 infection. The wider study: Bulk RNA from unsorted whole blood was sequenced; chains were unpaired. Findings and limits, study-wide: Private and CD4 specificities were missed by VDJdb matching, skewed to anti-spike CD8.

Researchers attached unique molecular identifiers to individual cDNA molecules. TCRdb re-called the 5' RACE reads with MiXCR, one entry per CDR3 protein. The data show 50,000 to 80,000 distinct CDR3 sequences, less than 9.5% seen once. The chain joins TRBV19 to TRBJ1-4; tentative D call: TRBD1 (6 bases). The sequence derives from an adult who was a healthcare worker with PCR-confirmed SARS-CoV-2 infection or an uninfected control (not recorded which). Sequencing used whole blood, obtained at baseline. The CDR3 DNA sequence: TGTGCCAGTAGCAGGGGTAATGAAAAACTGTTTTTT. It yields the protein CASSRGNEKLFF.